This entry lists 22 T cell receptor beta chains sequenced from one sample in a study of shared clonotypes between healthy human individuals. Measured with immunoSEQ multiplex PCR; TCRdb has only the in-frame clones, and not every one. The data contain fewer than 650,000 clones, approximately 80% of them seen just once; the ten biggest clones take up 13%. Material: PBMCs. The receptors come from a woman between 35 and 50 years old in good health. Some clones in this sample may be carry-over from other donors' samples.

The chain has TRBV28 and TRBJ2-2, with 8 bases fitting TRBD1. The CDR3 spans 14 residues. V lost 8 bases and J lost 5; bases outside the gene matches: 7. Germline V CDR1 and CDR2: MDHEN, SYDVKM. The CDR3 region has the DNA TGTGCCAGCCTGGACAGGGCGGGGACCGGGGAGCTGTTTTTT. Its protein is CASLDRAGTGELFF. The variable domain in full, completed from reference TRBV28 and TRBJ2-2, reads DVKVTQSSRYLVKRTGEKVFLECVQDMDHENMFWYRQDPGLGLRLIYFSYDVKMKEKGDIPEGYSVSREKKERFSLILESASTNQTSMYLCASLDRAGTGELFFGEGSRLTVL.

The rearrangement uses TRBV7-9 and TRBJ1-1; the D gene is possibly TRBD1 (5 bases). This CDR3 region has 13 residues. V lost 1 base, J lost 8 bases, and 11 bases lay in between. Germline V CDR1 and CDR2: SEHNR, FQNEAQ (reference sequence). The CDR3: CASSLVGGEEAFF. The CDR3 nucleotides read TGTGCCAGCAGCTTAGTTGGGGGGGAGGAAGCTTTCTTT.

This chain connects TRBV4-3 to TRBJ2-7, with D hard to call. The CDR3 loop spans 15 amino acids. The V gene lost 0 bases and the J gene lost 6 bases, with 15 bases spanning the gap. CDR1 and CDR2 (germline): LGHNA, YSLEER. The CDR3 sequence: CASSQDLTVVSEQYF. The CDR3, as DNA: TGCGCCAGCAGCCAAGATTTGACGGTGGTCTCCGAGCAGTACTTC.

Only one count was recorded for this clone. A far larger clone differs by one base, so this is likely a read error. At the DNA level, this CDR3 is encoded by other sequences in the same sample as well. This rearrangement joins TRBV19 to TRBJ2-5; D gene uncertain. The J call is uncertain, as TRBJ2-7 better fits the DNA end. Germline values: CDR1 LNHDA, CDR2 SQIVND (reference sequence). This CDR3 has 14 residues. CDR3 protein: CASSISIGAYEQYF. DNA for the CDR3: TGTGCCAGCAGTATAAGCATAGGAGCCTACGAGCAGTACTTC.

This clone was observed a handful of times. V gene TRBV28 combines with J gene TRBJ2-7; D unclear. The CDR3 runs 13 residues. In germline, CDR1 is MDHEN, CDR2 SYDVKM. Trimming shortened V by 5 bases and J by 5 bases, and 13 bases separated the two germline ends. For the CDR3, the DNA is TGTGCCAGCAGTCTGTCCCGCCAAGACGAGCAGTACTTC. It specifies CASSLSRQDEQYF.

The chain employs TRBV5-6 and TRBJ2-1, with 7 nucleotides matching TRBD2. Germline CDR1 SGHDT, CDR2 YYEEEE. This CDR3 comprises 17 residues. V lost 1 base to trimming and J lost 3 bases; unmatched junction nucleotides: 10. CDR3 residues: CASSLLGGRRVYNEQFF. CDR3 nucleotide sequence: TGTGCCAGCAGCTTGTTGGGCGGGAGAAGGGTCTACAATGAGCAGTTCTTC.

Only one count was recorded for this clone. The rearrangement links TRBV7-2 to TRBJ2-5, with D perhaps given as TRBD1 or TRBD2 (5 bases each). Germline CDR1 is SGHTA and CDR2 is FQGNSA. Trimming removed 1 base from V and 1 base from J, with 10 bases in between. CDR3 length: 15 residues. CDR3 residues: CASSLGGAFQETQYF. For the CDR3, the DNA is TGTGCCAGCAGCTTAGGAGGGGCTTTCCAAGAGACCCAGTACTTC.

The table lists this clone with a count of one. The chain joins TRBV4-3 to TRBJ2-1, with D maybe TRBD2 (5 bases). Trimming left V 8 bases short and J 0 bases short, with 8 bases between. CDR3 length: 13 amino acids. Germline-derived CDR1 and CDR2 are LGHNA and YSLEER. The CDR3 coding sequence is TGCGCCAGCGGCGCGGGCTCCTACAATGAGCAGTTCTTC. As protein: CASGAGSYNEQFF.

This rearrangement joins TRBV19 to TRBJ2-7; 7 nucleotides line up with TRBD1. The CDR3 length is 15 residues. Germline V lookup: CDR1 LNHDA, CDR2 SQIVND (reference sequence). Losses at the gene ends were 7 bases for V and 2 bases for J; bases not matched to a gene: 11. The CDR3 DNA sequence: TGTGCCAGTACCCAAGGGGGCTCTGCCCCCTACGAGCAGTACTTC. It yields the protein CASTQGGSAPYEQYF. Supplemented by reference TRBV19 and TRBJ2-7, the full variable domain reads DGGITQSPKYLFRKEGQNVTLSCEQNLNHDAMYWYRQDPGQGLRLIYYSQIVNDFQKGDIAEGYSVSREKKESFPLTVTSAQKNPTAFYLCASTQGGSAPYEQYFGPGTRLTVT.

The chain uses TRBV7-9 and TRBJ2-7; D is unclear. Per the germline V gene, CDR1 is SEHNR and CDR2 is FQNEAQ (reference sequence). V was clipped by 1 base and J by 2 bases, with 6 bases between them. This CDR3 contains 13 residues. In nucleotides, the CDR3 is TGTGCCAGCAGCTTAGGCCTAGCCTACGAGCAGTACTTC. Its protein is CASSLGLAYEQYF. Full variable domain (outside the CDR3, taken from reference TRBV7-9 and TRBJ2-7): DTGVSQNPRHKITKRGQNVTFRCDPISEHNRLYWYRQTLGQGPEFLTYFQNEAQLEKSRLLSDRFSAERPKGSFSTLEIQRTEQGDSAMYLCASSLGLAYEQYFGPGTRLTVT.

A few counts support this clone. The chain links TRBV10-3 to TRBJ2-5, with 7 bases fitting TRBD2. The J call may be mistaken, given a closer DNA end match to TRBJ2-7. Germline V CDR1 and CDR2: ENHRY, SYGVKD. The CDR3 runs 15 residues. The CDR3 nucleotides are TGTGCCATCAGTGGTATCCTAGCGGAATACTACGAGCAGTACTTC. It specifies CAISGILAEYYEQYF.

The genes are TRBV4-1 and TRBJ2-3, with TRBD2 as a possible D gene (6 bases). Trimming shortened V by 0 bases and J by 4 bases, and 23 bases separated the two germline ends. The germline gives CDR1 MGHRA, CDR2 YSYEKL. This CDR3 has 19 amino acids. The CDR3 region has the DNA TGCGCCAGCAGCCAAGACCCTCCCTCGGGGGTAACAGTGGCAGATACGCAGTATTTT. Its protein is CASSQDPPSGVTVADTQYF.

The chain combines TRBV18 with TRBJ2-7, with TRBD2 identical over 8 bases. The germline CDR1 and CDR2 sequences are KGHSH and LQKENI. The ends lost 6 bases at V and 5 bases at J; junction bases unmatched: 12. The CDR3 loop spans 15 amino acids. CDR3 nucleotides: TGTGCCAGCTCCCCGGGACTAGTCGGGCAGAACGAGCAGTACTTC. It specifies CASSPGLVGQNEQYF.

Written as DNA, the CDR3 is TGTGCCAGCAGTCTACGACCGGGGTGGGCTGAAAAACTGTTTTTT. It translates to CASSLRPGWAEKLFF. This chain joins TRBV7-8 and TRBJ1-4; D gene unclear. Germline CDR1 SGHVS, CDR2 FQNEAQ. Trimming pared 6 bases from V and 7 bases from J, leaving 18 bases between. The CDR3 has 15 residues.

The chain joins TRBV11-3 to TRBJ1-1, with D tentatively TRBD1 (5 bases). The germline V gene encodes CDR1 SGHNT and CDR2 YENEEA. The CDR3 is 13 residues long. Trimming cost V 3 bases and J 1 base, with 6 bases left between them. The CDR3 coding sequence is TGTGCCAGCAGCTTCCAGGGGAACACTGAAGCTTTCTTT. Amino acids: CASSFQGNTEAFF. The full variable domain, in which reference TRBV11-3 and TRBJ1-1 provide the parts outside the CDR3, is EAGVVQSPRYKIIEKKQPVAFWCNPISGHNTLYWYLQNLGQGPELLIRYENEEAVDDSQLPKDRFSAERLKGVDSTLKIQPAELGDSAVYLCASSFQGNTEAFFGQGTRLTVV.

This clone showed up just once. The CDR3 is CASSLQGAPSTEAFF. Written as DNA, the CDR3 is TGTGCCAGCAGTCTACAGGGGGCGCCGAGCACTGAAGCTTTCTTT. The genes are TRBV6-6 and TRBJ1-1, with 9 bases identical to TRBD1. The ends lost 5 bases at V and 4 bases at J; junction bases unmatched: 8. The V gene's germline CDR1 is MNHNY and CDR2 SVGAGI (reference sequence). CDR3 length: 15 residues.

The chain couples TRBV28 to TRBJ1-2, with D uncertain. Germline V gene data show CDR1 as MDHEN and CDR2 as SYDVKM. The CDR3 consists of 11 residues. Trimming took off 6 bases at V and 1 base at J, with 3 bases between the two ends. CDR3 region: CASRVNYGYTF. The CDR3 nucleotides read TGTGCCAGCAGGGTTAACTATGGCTACACCTTC.

This clone has just a few counts. The V gene is TRBV6-5, the J gene TRBJ2-2; D remains unclear. The CDR3 covers 11 residues. Per the germline V gene, CDR1 is MNHEY and CDR2 is SVGAGI. The CDR3 DNA sequence: TGTGTTACCAGCGACACCGGGGAGCTGTTTTTT. Residues: CVTSDTGELFF.

V gene TRBV9 combines with J gene TRBJ2-5; 8 bases agree with TRBD2. This CDR3 is 15 amino acids long. V lost 0 bases to trimming and J lost 4 bases; unmatched junction nucleotides: 5. The germline V gene encodes CDR1 SGDLS and CDR2 YYNGEE. The CDR3 sequence is CASSVDRTSSETQYF. CDR3 sequence (DNA): TGTGCCAGCAGCGTAGACCGGACTAGCTCAGAGACCCAGTACTTC. Combining the CDR3 with reference TRBV9 and TRBJ2-5 gives the whole variable domain DSGVTQTPKHLITATGQRVTLRCSPRSGDLSVYWYQQSLDQGLQFLIQYYNGEERAKGNILERFSAQQFPDLHSELNLSSLELGDSALYFCASSVDRTSSETQYFGPGTRLLVL.

This chain connects TRBV7-9 to TRBJ2-5; D is uncertain. The J call may be faulty, since TRBJ2-7 better matches the DNA end. Germline CDR1 reads SEHNR; CDR2 reads FQNEAQ (reference sequence). This CDR3 is 13 amino acids long. CDR3 loop: CASSLAGSYEQYF. DNA of the CDR3: TGTGCCAGCAGCTTAGCCGGCTCCTACGAGCAGTACTTC.

This chain connects TRBV2 to TRBJ2-1; TRBD2 aligns across 14 bases. The V gene's germline CDR1 is SNHLY and CDR2 FYNNEI. The CDR3 totals 16 residues. Trimming cost V 5 bases and J 8 bases; bases outside gene matches: 8. The CDR3, as DNA: TGTGCCAGCAGTCCCCGACTAGCGGGAGGGTTCTATGAGCAGTTCTTC. Its protein product is CASSPRLAGGFYEQFF.

This clone was picked up many times. The CDR3 coding sequence is TGTGCCAGCAGCCCCAAAAGGACTAGCGGGAGGTCCTACGAGCAGTACTTC. Translation: CASSPKRTSGRSYEQYF. The rearrangement links TRBV9 to TRBJ2-7, with 14 nucleotides matching TRBD2. Germline V CDR1 and CDR2: SGDLS, YYNGEE. This CDR3 is 17 amino acids long. The junction had 7 bases not matched to a gene; V was cut back by 4 bases and J by 1 base.